This T cell receptor beta chain derives from a study of radiotherapy plus CTLA-4 blockade in lung cancer. About the study: Objective response rate was around 20%; disease control rate, approximately 28%.

Sequenced by immunoSEQ multiplex PCR; TCRdb stores in-frame clones only, minus some. The sample includes about 48,000 clones, about 86% of them seen just once. CDR1 and CDR2 from the germline V gene are LGHNA and YSLEER. The CDR3 has 13 amino acids. Trimming took 4 bases from V and 7 from J; bases not matched to a gene: 4. Study-wide points: Peripheral blood showed expansion of tumor-derived TCR clones after radiotherapy and ipilimumab.

This clone has just one count. Antigen specificity is unknown. Sequencing was performed on peripheral blood, taken from a patient treated with radiotherapy plus ipilimumab. This receptor was obtained from a human donor with non-small cell lung cancer that progressed on radiotherapy plus ipilimumab. Some clones in this sample may be carry-over from other donors' samples. The V call is TRBV4-3, the J call TRBJ1-5; 7 bases are a match to TRBD1. The CDR3, as DNA: TGCGCCAGCAGCCCCTCACAGGGGCAGCCCCAGCATTTT. It codes for CASSPSQGQPQHF.